Shown below are 15 T cell receptor beta chains from a single sample sequenced in a study of long-term antiretroviral therapy in people with HIV. With survey level as its setting, the immunoSEQ assay was v3.0. Produced via immunoSEQ multiplex PCR; TCRdb's table is partial and in-frame only. The sample consists of 30,000 to 40,000 clones, 65% to 75% of them appearing once. Material: unsorted PBMCs, obtained 3 years after starting antiretroviral therapy. These receptors were taken from a man aged 45-60 years with HIV.

This clone showed up just a few times. The rearrangement links TRBV10-3 to TRBJ2-7; perhaps TRBD1 as D (5 bases). V gave up 8 bases and J gave up 3 bases, with 17 bases separating them. The CDR3 is 14 amino acids. Per germline, CDR1 ENHRY and CDR2 SYGVKD. The CDR3, as DNA: TGTGCCATCGCCTCTCCAGACAGTGACTACGAGCAGTACTTC. As protein: CAIASPDSDYEQYF.

This clone has a single count. The V call is TRBV5-5, the J call TRBJ1-5; D gene ambiguous. This CDR3 contains 13 residues. Looked up from germline, CDR1 is SGHKS and CDR2 is YYEKEE (reference sequence). V lost 2 bases to trimming and J lost 4 bases, with 7 bases between them. In DNA, the CDR3 is TGTGCCAGCAGCTTCGATGTTAATCAGCCCCAGCATTTT. Protein: CASSFDVNQPQHF. The full variable domain, its missing parts supplied by reference TRBV5-5 and TRBJ1-5, is DAGVTQSPTHLIKTRGQQVTLRCSPISGHKSVSWYQQVLGQGPQFIFQYYEKEERGRGNFPDRFSARQFPNYSSELNVNALLLGDSALYLCASSFDVNQPQHFGDGTRLSIL.

The V and J genes are TRBV27 and TRBJ1-4; 7 bases fit TRBD1. Germline V gives CDR1 MNHEY, CDR2 SMNVEV (reference sequence). Trimming cost V 2 bases and J 7 bases; bases outside gene matches: 10. The CDR3 is made up of 16 amino acids. The CDR3 region is CASSLTHRGRGEKLFF. CDR3 DNA sequence: TGTGCCAGCAGTTTAACCCACAGGGGCAGAGGTGAAAAACTGTTTTTT.

The chain joins TRBV2 to TRBJ2-5, with a possible D match to TRBD2 (7 bases). CDR3 size: 16 residues. Germline V gene sequence: CDR1 SNHLY, CDR2 FYNNEI. Between the trimmed V and J ends, which lost 11 bases and 1 base, there was a span of 23 bases. The CDR3 bases are TGTGCCGGACAGCCGGGGGGTAGCGGACTCCAAGAGACCCAGTACTTC. Translated, it gives CAGQPGGSGLQETQYF.

The chain links TRBV1 to TRBJ2-1; the DNA was not compared with TRBD2, the D call given in the table. TRBV1 is classified as a pseudogene. CDR3 length: 17 amino acids. In DNA form, the CDR3 reads TGCACCAGCAGCACGGAAGGGCCTAGCGGGAGTGGGCATGAGCAGTTCTTC. Translating it yields CTSSTEGPSGSGHEQFF.

The V gene is TRBV25-1, the J gene TRBJ2-3; TRBD2 aligns across 13 bases. CDR3 length: 15 residues. V was clipped by 8 bases and J by 6 bases; unmatched bases: 8. Germline V gene lookup returns CDR1 MGHDK and CDR2 SYGVNS. The CDR3 sequence: CASGLAGEGMDTQYF. CDR3 nucleotide sequence: TGTGCCAGCGGACTAGCGGGGGAAGGGATGGATACGCAGTATTTT.

The rearrangement uses TRBV11-2 and TRBJ2-7, with D perhaps matching TRBD1 (5 bases). The CDR3 is 15 residues long. Germline values: CDR1 SGHAT, CDR2 FQNNGV. V shed 6 bases and J shed 2 bases, with 17 bases lying between them. Here the CDR3 reads CASSLRSPGPYEQYF. The DNA of the CDR3 is TGTGCCAGCAGTCTTAGAAGCCCAGGGCCCTACGAGCAGTACTTC.

This sequence joins TRBV7-8 and TRBJ2-3; 8 nucleotides align to TRBD2. The V gene end was trimmed by 7 bases and the J gene end by 2 bases; junction bases not matched to a gene: 8. The CDR3 extends over 15 amino acids. The V gene's germline CDR1 is SGHVS and CDR2 FQNEAQ. The CDR3 region has the DNA TGTGCCAGCAACCCATTAGCGGGGTTCACAGATACGCAGTATTTT. Translation gives CASNPLAGFTDTQYF.

The chain joins TRBV7-9 to TRBJ2-7; D is ambiguous. The V gene lost 3 bases and the J gene lost 4 bases, with 10 bases spanning the gap. The CDR3 is 13 amino acids. From germline, CDR1 is SEHNR and CDR2 FQNEAQ (reference sequence). CDR3 in DNA: TGTGCCAGCAGCTTCGGACGGTTATACGAGCAGTACTTC. This codes for CASSFGRLYEQYF.

This clone has a handful of counts. V is TRBV28 and J is TRBJ2-7; tentatively, D is TRBD2 (5 bases). Between the trimmed V and J ends, which lost 6 bases and 7 bases, there was a span of 16 bases. In germline, CDR1 is MDHEN, CDR2 SYDVKM. The CDR3 contains 13 residues. The DNA for the CDR3 is TGTGCCAGCAGCCCCTGGAGGAGGAGGGAGCAGTACTTC. This gives the protein CASSPWRRREQYF.

V gene TRBV15 combines with J gene TRBJ2-7; 13 bases map to TRBD2. Germline V gives CDR1 LNHNV, CDR2 YYDKDF (reference sequence). V shed 0 bases, J shed 11 bases, and the junction held 10 bases outside the gene matches. The CDR3 is made up of 16 amino acids. The chain's CDR3 is CATSRDPRTSGGPEYF. Written as DNA, the CDR3 is TGTGCCACCAGCAGAGATCCCCGGACTAGCGGGGGCCCGGAGTACTTC.

The CDR3 sequence: CASSRGVVPLGETQYF. CDR3 bases: TGTGCCAGTAGTAGGGGGGTAGTACCTTTGGGAGAGACCCAGTACTTC. This sequence joins TRBV19 and TRBJ2-5; D perhaps matches TRBD2 (6 bases). This CDR3 is built from 16 residues. Germline CDR1 LNHDA, CDR2 SQIVND (reference sequence). Trimming left V 4 bases short and J 4 bases short, with 19 bases between.

The chain couples TRBV11-2 to TRBJ2-2, with D possibly being TRBD1 (6 bases). The CDR3 runs to 18 residues. Germline-derived CDR1 and CDR2 are SGHAT and FQNNGV. Trimming stripped 5 bases from V and 5 bases from J, with 24 bases between. The CDR3 loop is CASSPAPGQFLGTGELFF. The DNA of the CDR3 is TGTGCCAGCAGCCCCGCACCGGGACAATTTCTGGGGACCGGGGAGCTGTTTTTT.

This chain joins TRBV11-2 and TRBJ2-7; D is ambiguous. This CDR3 has 14 amino acids. Germline V gene lookup returns CDR1 SGHAT and CDR2 FQNNGV. V was clipped by 1 base and J by 0 bases, with 7 bases between them. The CDR3 reads CASSLADGSYEQYF. Written as DNA, the CDR3 is TGTGCCAGCAGCTTAGCGGACGGCTCCTACGAGCAGTACTTC. Full variable domain (outside the CDR3, taken from reference TRBV11-2 and TRBJ2-7): EAGVAQSPRYKIIEKRQSVAFWCNPISGHATLYWYQQILGQGPKLLIQFQNNGVVDDSQLPKDRFSAERLKGVDSTLKIQPAKLEDSAVYLCASSLADGSYEQYFGPGTRLTVT.

The chain combines TRBV27 with TRBJ1-5, with TRBD1 matching 9 bases. V lost 5 bases to trimming and J lost 5 bases; unmatched junction nucleotides: 4. The CDR3 loop spans 14 amino acids. Per germline, CDR1 MNHEY and CDR2 SMNVEV (reference sequence). CDR3 in amino acids: CASSANRGHQPQHF. The CDR3 DNA reads as TGTGCCAGCAGTGCCAACAGGGGGCATCAGCCCCAGCATTTT.